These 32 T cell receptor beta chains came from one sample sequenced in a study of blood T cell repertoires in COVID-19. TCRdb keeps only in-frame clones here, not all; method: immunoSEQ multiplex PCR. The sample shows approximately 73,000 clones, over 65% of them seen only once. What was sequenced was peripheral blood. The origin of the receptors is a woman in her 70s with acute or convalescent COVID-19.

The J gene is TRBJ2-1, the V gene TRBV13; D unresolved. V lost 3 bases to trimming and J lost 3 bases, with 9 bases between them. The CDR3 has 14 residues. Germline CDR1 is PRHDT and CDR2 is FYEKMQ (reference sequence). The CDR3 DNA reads TGTGCCAGCAGCTTTCCAGCAGGCTACAATGAGCAGTTCTTC. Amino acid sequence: CASSFPAGYNEQFF.

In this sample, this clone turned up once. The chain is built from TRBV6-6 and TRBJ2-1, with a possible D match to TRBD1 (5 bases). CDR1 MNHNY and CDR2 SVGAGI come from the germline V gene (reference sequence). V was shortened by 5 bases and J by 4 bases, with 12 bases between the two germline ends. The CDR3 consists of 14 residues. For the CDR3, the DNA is TGTGCCAGCAGTGGACAAGTAAATTACAATGAGCAGTTCTTC. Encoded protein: CASSGQVNYNEQFF.

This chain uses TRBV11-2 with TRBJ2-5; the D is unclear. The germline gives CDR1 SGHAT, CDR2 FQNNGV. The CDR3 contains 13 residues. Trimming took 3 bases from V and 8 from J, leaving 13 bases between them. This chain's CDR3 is CASSLNSLGTQYF. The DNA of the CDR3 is TGTGCCAGCAGCTTGAACAGTCTTGGTACCCAGTACTTC.

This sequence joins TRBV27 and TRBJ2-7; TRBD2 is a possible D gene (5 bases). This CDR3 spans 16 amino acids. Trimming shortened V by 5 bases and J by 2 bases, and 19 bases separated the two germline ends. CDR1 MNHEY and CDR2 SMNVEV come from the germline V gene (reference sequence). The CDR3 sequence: CASSPRLGRVPYEQYF. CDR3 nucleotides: TGTGCCAGCAGTCCTCGGTTAGGGCGGGTCCCCTACGAGCAGTACTTC.

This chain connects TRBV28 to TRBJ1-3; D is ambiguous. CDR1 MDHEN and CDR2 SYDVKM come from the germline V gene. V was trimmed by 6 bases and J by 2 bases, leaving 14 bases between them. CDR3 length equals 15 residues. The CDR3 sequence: CASRHKQATGNTIYF. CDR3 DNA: TGTGCCAGCAGACATAAGCAGGCTACTGGAAACACCATATATTTT.

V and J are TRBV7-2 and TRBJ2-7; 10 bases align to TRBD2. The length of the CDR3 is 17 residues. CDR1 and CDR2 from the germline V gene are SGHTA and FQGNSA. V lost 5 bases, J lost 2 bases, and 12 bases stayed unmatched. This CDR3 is CASSPGASGRGPYEQYF. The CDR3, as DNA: TGTGCCAGCAGCCCTGGGGCTAGCGGGAGAGGTCCCTACGAGCAGTACTTC.

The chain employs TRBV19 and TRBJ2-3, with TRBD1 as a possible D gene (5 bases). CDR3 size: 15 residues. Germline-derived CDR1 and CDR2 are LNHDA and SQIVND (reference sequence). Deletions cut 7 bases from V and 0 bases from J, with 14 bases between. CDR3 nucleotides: TGTGCCAGTAAGGGGCAGTCCTTTAGCACAGATACGCAGTATTTT. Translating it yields CASKGQSFSTDTQYF.

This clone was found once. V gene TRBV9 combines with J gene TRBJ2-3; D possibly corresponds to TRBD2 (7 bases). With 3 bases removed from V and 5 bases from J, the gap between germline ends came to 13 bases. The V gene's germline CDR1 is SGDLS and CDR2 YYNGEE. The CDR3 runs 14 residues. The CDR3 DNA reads TGTGCCAGCAGCGCCCGGGGGGCCCGAGATACGCAGTATTTT. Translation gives CASSARGARDTQYF.

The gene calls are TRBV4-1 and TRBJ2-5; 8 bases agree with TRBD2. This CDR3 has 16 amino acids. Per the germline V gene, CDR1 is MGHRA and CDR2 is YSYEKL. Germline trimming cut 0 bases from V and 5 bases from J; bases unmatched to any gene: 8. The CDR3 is CASSQDPSGRGETQYF. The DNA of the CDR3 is TGCGCCAGCAGCCAAGACCCCAGCGGGAGAGGGGAGACCCAGTACTTC.

CDR3 sequence: CASSPPQGANEQYF. The CDR3 nucleotides are TGCGCCAGCAGCCCCCCCCAGGGGGCAAACGAGCAGTACTTC. This rearrangement joins TRBV10-1 to TRBJ2-7, with TRBD1 matching 8 bases. The ends lost 6 bases at V and 5 bases at J; junction bases unmatched: 9. Germline V gives CDR1 WNHNN, CDR2 SYGVQD (reference sequence). The CDR3 covers 14 residues.

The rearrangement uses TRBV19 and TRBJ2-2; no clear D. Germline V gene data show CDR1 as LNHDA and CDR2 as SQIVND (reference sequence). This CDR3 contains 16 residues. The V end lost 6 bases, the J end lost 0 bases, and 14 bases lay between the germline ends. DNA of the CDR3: TGTGCCAGTAGCTTTACCAGACAATCGAACACCGGGGAGCTGTTTTTT. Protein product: CASSFTRQSNTGELFF.

The CDR3 spells CASSVTGATNEKLFF. CDR3 bases: TGTGCCAGCAGCGTAACAGGTGCAACTAATGAAAAACTGTTTTTT. The chain joins TRBV9 to TRBJ1-4; perhaps TRBD1 as D (5 bases). CDR3 length: 15 amino acids. The V and J ends lost 1 base and 0 bases respectively, with 7 bases between them. From germline, CDR1 is SGDLS and CDR2 YYNGEE.

The CDR3 region is CASSWTGGGYGYTF. CDR3 sequence (DNA): TGCGCCAGCAGCTGGACTGGGGGCGGATATGGCTACACCTTC. The chain employs TRBV5-1 and TRBJ1-2, with D perhaps TRBD1 (6 bases). The CDR3 extends over 14 amino acids. CDR1 is SGHRS, CDR2 YFSETQ, per germline. V shed 3 bases and J shed 5 bases, with 14 bases lying between them.

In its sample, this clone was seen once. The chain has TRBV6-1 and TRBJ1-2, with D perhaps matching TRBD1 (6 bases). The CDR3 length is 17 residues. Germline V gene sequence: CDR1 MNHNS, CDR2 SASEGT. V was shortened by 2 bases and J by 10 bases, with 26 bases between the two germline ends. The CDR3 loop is CASSENLGQGLLGAYTF. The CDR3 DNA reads TGTGCCAGCAGTGAAAACCTGGGTCAGGGGCTTTTGGGGGCCTACACCTTC.

CDR3 sequence reads: CASSFGSSYNSPLHF. In nucleotides, the CDR3 is TGCGCCAGCAGCTTTGGCAGCTCCTATAATTCACCCCTCCACTTT. The V gene is TRBV5-1, the J gene TRBJ1-6; D not certain. V was shortened by 2 bases and J by 0 bases, with 6 bases between the two germline ends. The germline V gene has CDR1 SGHRS and CDR2 YFSETQ. The CDR3 totals 15 residues. Full variable domain (missing parts from reference TRBV5-1 and TRBJ1-6): KAGVTQTPRYLIKTRGQQVTLSCSPISGHRSVSWYQQTPGQGLQFLFEYFSETQRNKGNFPGRFSGRQFSNSRSEMNVSTLELGDSALYLCASSFGSSYNSPLHFGNGTRLTVT.

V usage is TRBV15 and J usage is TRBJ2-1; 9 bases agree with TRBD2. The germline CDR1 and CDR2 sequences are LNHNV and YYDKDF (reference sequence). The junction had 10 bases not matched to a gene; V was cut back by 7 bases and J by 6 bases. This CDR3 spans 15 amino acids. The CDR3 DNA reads TGTGCCACCACCAAGACTAGCGGAACTTCCAATGAGCAGTTCTTC. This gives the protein CATTKTSGTSNEQFF. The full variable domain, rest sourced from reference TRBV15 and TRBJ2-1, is DAMVIQNPRYQVTQFGKPVTLSCSQTLNHNVMYWYQQKSSQAPKLLFHYYDKDFNNEADTPDNFQSRRPNTSFCFLDIRSPGLGDTAMYLCATTKTSGTSNEQFFGPGTRLTVL.

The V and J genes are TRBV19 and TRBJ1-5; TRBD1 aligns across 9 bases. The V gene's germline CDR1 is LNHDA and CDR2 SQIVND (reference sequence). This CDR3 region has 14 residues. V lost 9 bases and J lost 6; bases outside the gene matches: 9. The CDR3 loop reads CASGWTGEGQPQHF. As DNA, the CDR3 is TGTGCCAGCGGCTGGACAGGGGAGGGTCAGCCCCAGCATTTT.

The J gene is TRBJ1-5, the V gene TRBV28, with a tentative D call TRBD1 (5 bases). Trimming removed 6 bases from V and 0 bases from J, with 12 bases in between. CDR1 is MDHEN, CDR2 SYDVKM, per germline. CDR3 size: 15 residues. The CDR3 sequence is CASRGRGNSNQPQHF. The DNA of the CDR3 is TGTGCCAGCAGGGGGAGGGGAAATAGCAATCAGCCCCAGCATTTT. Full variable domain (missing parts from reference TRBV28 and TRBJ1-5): DVKVTQSSRYLVKRTGEKVFLECVQDMDHENMFWYRQDPGLGLRLIYFSYDVKMKEKGDIPEGYSVSREKKERFSLILESASTNQTSMYLCASRGRGNSNQPQHFGDGTRLSIL.

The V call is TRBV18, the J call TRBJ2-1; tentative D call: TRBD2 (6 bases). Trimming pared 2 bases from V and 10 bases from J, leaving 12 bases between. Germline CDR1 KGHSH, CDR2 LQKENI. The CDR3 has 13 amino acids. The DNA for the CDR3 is TGTGCCAGCTCACCAATAAGGCGGGACGAGCAGTTCTTC. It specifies CASSPIRRDEQFF. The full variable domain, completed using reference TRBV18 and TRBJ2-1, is NAGVMQNPRHLVRRRGQEARLRCSPMKGHSHVYWYRQLPEEGLKFMVYLQKENIIDESGMPKERFSAEFPKEGPSILRIQQVVRGDSAAYFCASSPIRRDEQFFGPGTRLTVL.

CDR3 in DNA: TGTGCCAGCAGCCCAGCGGGAGGGGAAAACACCGGGGAGCTGTTTTTT. Its protein product is CASSPAGGENTGELFF. The V call is TRBV7-3, the J call TRBJ2-2; 10 positions match TRBD2. Trimming removed 5 bases from V and 2 bases from J; junction bases left unmatched: 5. Germline lookup yields CDR1 SGHTA and CDR2 FQGTGA. The CDR3 length is 16 residues.

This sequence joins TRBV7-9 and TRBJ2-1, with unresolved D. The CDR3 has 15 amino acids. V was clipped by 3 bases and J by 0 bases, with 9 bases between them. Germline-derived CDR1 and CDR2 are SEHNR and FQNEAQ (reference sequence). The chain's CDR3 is CASSLALSSYNEQFF. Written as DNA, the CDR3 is TGTGCCAGCAGCTTGGCCTTAAGCTCCTACAATGAGCAGTTCTTC.

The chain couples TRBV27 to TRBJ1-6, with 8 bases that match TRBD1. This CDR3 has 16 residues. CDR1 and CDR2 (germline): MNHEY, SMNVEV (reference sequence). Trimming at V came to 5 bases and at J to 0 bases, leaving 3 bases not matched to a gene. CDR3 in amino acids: CASSQGASSYNSPLHF. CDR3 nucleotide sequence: TGTGCCAGCAGTCAGGGGGCTAGCTCCTATAATTCACCCCTCCACTTT.

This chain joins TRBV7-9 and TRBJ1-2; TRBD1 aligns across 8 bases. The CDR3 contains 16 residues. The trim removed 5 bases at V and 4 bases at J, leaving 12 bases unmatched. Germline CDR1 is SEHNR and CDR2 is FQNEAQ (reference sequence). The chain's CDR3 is CASSRAYSGQGYGYTF. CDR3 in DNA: TGTGCCAGCAGCCGCGCCTATTCTGGACAGGGCTATGGCTACACCTTC.

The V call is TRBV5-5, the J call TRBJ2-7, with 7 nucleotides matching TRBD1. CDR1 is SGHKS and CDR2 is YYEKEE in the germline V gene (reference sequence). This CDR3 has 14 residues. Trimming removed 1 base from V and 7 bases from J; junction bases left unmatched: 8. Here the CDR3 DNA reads TGTGCCAGCAGCTTGTCTTTGGGACAGTGGGAGCAGTACTTC. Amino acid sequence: CASSLSLGQWEQYF.

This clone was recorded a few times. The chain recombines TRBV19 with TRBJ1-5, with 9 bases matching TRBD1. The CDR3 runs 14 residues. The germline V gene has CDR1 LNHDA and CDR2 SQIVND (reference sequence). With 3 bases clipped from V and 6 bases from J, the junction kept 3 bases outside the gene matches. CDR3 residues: CASSISTGGQPQHF. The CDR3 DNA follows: TGTGCCAGTAGTATTTCGACAGGGGGTCAGCCCCAGCATTTT.

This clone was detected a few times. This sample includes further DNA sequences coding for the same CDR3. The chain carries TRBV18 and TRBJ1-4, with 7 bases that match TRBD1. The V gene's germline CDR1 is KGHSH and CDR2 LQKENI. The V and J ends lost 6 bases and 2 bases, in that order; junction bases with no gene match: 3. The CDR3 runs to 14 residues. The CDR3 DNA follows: TGTGCCAGCTCGCCGGACAGGACTAATGAAAAACTGTTTTTT. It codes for CASSPDRTNEKLFF.

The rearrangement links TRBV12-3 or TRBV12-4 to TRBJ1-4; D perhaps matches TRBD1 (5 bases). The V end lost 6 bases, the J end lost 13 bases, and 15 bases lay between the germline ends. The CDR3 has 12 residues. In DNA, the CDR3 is TGTGCCAGCAGGGAGCTCGGGGGTGTACTGTTTTTT. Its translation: CASRELGGVLFF.

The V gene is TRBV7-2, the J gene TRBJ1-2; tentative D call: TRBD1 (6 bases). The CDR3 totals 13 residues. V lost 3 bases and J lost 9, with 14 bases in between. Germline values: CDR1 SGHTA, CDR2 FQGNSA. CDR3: CASSLYTGYSYTF. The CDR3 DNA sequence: TGTGCCAGCAGCTTGTACACAGGGTATAGCTACACCTTC.

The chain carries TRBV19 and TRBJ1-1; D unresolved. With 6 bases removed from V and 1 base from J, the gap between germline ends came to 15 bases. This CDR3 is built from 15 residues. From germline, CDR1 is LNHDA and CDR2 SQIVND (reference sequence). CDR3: CASSTPDRGNTEAFF. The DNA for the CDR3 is TGTGCCAGTAGCACTCCCGATCGGGGGAACACTGAAGCTTTCTTT.

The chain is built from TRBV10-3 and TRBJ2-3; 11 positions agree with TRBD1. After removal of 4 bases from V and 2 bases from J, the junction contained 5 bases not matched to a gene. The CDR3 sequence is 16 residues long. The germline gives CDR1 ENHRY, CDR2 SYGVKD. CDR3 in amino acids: CAISGGDRGSTDTQYF. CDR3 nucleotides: TGTGCCATCAGTGGAGGGGACAGGGGGTCCACAGATACGCAGTATTTT.

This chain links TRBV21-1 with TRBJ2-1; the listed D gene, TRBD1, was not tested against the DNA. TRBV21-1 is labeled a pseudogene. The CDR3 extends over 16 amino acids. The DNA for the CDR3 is TGTGCCAGCAGCAAAGGAAGTCTACAGGGGGCGAATGAGCAGTTCTTC. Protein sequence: CASSKGSLQGANEQFF.

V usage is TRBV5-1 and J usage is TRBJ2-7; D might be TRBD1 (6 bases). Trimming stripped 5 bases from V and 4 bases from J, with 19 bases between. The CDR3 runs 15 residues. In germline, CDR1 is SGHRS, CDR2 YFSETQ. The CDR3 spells CASSPGVSLSYEQYF. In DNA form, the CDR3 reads TGCGCCAGCAGTCCAGGGGTATCCCTCAGTTACGAGCAGTACTTC. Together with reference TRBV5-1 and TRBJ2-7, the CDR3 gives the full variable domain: KAGVTQTPRYLIKTRGQQVTLSCSPISGHRSVSWYQQTPGQGLQFLFEYFSETQRNKGNFPGRFSGRQFSNSRSEMNVSTLELGDSALYLCASSPGVSLSYEQYFGPGTRLTVT.